This entry features one TCR beta chain sequence. Its specificity is not known. One junction end does not reproduce the germline sequence, and a read error may be involved. The CDR3 loop spans 17 amino acids. In germline, CDR1 is GTSNPN, CDR2 SVGIG (reference sequence). TCRdb fed the 5' RACE reads into MiXCR, producing one record per CDR3 protein. The sample shows more than 45,000 distinct CDR3 sequences, roughly an eighth of them seen only once. The unsorted libraries originated from 2 million PBMCs that had been stored at -80 C. The data originate from a study of neurological immune-mediated disorders. Regarding the study as a whole: Subjects shared no identical expanded-clone CDR3 amino acid sequences, suggesting private TCR-beta repertoires in all groups.

The gene calls are TRBV30 and TRBJ2-2; 7 bases are a match to TRBD2. The specimen was PBMCs. The receptor was derived from a man in his 60s in good health. CDR3 coding DNA: TGTGCCTGGAGTCAAGAGGGGCTAGCGGCGAACACCGTGGAGCTGTTTTTT. This translates into CAWSQEGLAANTVELFF.